This T cell receptor (beta chain) was sequenced for a study of T cells in Graves' hyperthyroidism and ophthalmopathy. Whole-study findings and limits: Most thyroid-expanded clonotypes above 0.001 were also found in blood. The model identified upcoming ophthalmopathy a median approximately six months ahead of onset.

This clonotype has more than one count but fewer than ten. As yet, its antigen is unknown. Unmatched junction bases numbered 11, after V lost 0 bases and J lost 9 bases. Germline CDR1 DFQATT, CDR2 SNEGSKA (reference sequence). The CDR3 is 15 residues long. Amplification targeted TCR beta CDR3 regions from RNA transcripts. A set of HTBI primers served as the primers for a first-round RT-PCR of the TCR CDR3. Using its own MiXCR run on the multiplex PCR reads, TCRdb lists one record per CDR3 protein. Of about 400,000 distinct CDR3 sequences in the sample, about 16% are singletons; the top ten hold roughly 19%. Clinical symptoms, serum thyroxine and TRAb, thyroid ultrasound and orbital computed tomography together formed the diagnostic basis.

The chain uses TRBV20-1 and TRBJ2-1; 7 bases are shared with TRBD2. The TCR was taken from an older woman with Graves' ophthalmopathy. The sequencing input was blood. Here the CDR3 reads CSARDRGRASGEQFF. DNA for the CDR3: TGCAGTGCTAGAGACCGGGGGAGGGCCTCGGGTGAGCAGTTCTTC.